This T cell receptor (beta chain) was identified during a study of T cell responses to AZD1222 COVID-19 vaccine. Trimming removed 6 bases from V and 3 bases from J, with 9 bases in between. This CDR3 has 12 amino acids. Germline V CDR1 and CDR2: SQVTM, ANQGSEA. Produced via immunoSEQ multiplex PCR; TCRdb's table is partial and in-frame only. The repertoire holds 95,000 to 100,000 clones, 87% seen once, with 15% to 20% in the top ten. Study-wide results and limits: When two AZD1222 doses had been given, Spike-specific TCR breadth and depth rose. The span of vaccine-associated CD4 TCRs extended across spike, with dominance at 160-218 and 743-854.

Notes on this clone: Its antigen remains unidentified.

The material was peripheral blood, obtained on day 0 of AZD1222 vaccination. This chain uses TRBV29-1 with TRBJ1-5; no reliable D call. This clonotype originated in an adult in good health. The CDR3 region is CSVRVNNQPQHF. CDR3 nucleotide sequence: TGCAGCGTACGGGTCAACAATCAGCCCCAGCATTTT. Together with reference TRBV29-1 and TRBJ1-5, the CDR3 gives the full variable domain: SAVISQKPSRDICQRGTSLTIQCQVDSQVTMMFWYRQQPGQSLTLIATANQGSEATYESGFVIDKFPISRPNLTFSTLTVSNMSPEDSSIYLCSVRVNNQPQHFGDGTRLSIL.